This T cell receptor beta chain stems from a study of T cell responses to AZD1222 COVID-19 vaccine. This clone was counted a single time. Its antigen remains unknown. Clones were sequenced by immunoSEQ multiplex PCR, and TCRdb holds only the in-frame ones, with some missing. The sample yields 140,000 to 150,000 clones, approximately 90% seen once. Looked up from germline, CDR1 is SGHAT and CDR2 is FQNNGV. The CDR3 has 15 amino acids. V lost 3 bases to trimming and J lost 7 bases; unmatched junction nucleotides: 4. Study observations and caveats: An increase in Spike-specific TCR breadth and depth was observed after two AZD1222 doses. Regions 160-218 and 743-854 held dominance among vaccine-associated CD4 TCRs, which spanned spike.

The rearrangement links TRBV11-2 to TRBJ2-2; 11 bases align to TRBD2. The source material was peripheral blood, sampled 28 days after the second AZD1222 dose. The sequence came from an adult who received the AZD1222 COVID-19 vaccine. The CDR3 nucleotides read TGTGCCAGCAGCTTTACTAGCGGGAGCGTCGGGGAGCTGTTTTTT. Translating it yields CASSFTSGSVGELFF.